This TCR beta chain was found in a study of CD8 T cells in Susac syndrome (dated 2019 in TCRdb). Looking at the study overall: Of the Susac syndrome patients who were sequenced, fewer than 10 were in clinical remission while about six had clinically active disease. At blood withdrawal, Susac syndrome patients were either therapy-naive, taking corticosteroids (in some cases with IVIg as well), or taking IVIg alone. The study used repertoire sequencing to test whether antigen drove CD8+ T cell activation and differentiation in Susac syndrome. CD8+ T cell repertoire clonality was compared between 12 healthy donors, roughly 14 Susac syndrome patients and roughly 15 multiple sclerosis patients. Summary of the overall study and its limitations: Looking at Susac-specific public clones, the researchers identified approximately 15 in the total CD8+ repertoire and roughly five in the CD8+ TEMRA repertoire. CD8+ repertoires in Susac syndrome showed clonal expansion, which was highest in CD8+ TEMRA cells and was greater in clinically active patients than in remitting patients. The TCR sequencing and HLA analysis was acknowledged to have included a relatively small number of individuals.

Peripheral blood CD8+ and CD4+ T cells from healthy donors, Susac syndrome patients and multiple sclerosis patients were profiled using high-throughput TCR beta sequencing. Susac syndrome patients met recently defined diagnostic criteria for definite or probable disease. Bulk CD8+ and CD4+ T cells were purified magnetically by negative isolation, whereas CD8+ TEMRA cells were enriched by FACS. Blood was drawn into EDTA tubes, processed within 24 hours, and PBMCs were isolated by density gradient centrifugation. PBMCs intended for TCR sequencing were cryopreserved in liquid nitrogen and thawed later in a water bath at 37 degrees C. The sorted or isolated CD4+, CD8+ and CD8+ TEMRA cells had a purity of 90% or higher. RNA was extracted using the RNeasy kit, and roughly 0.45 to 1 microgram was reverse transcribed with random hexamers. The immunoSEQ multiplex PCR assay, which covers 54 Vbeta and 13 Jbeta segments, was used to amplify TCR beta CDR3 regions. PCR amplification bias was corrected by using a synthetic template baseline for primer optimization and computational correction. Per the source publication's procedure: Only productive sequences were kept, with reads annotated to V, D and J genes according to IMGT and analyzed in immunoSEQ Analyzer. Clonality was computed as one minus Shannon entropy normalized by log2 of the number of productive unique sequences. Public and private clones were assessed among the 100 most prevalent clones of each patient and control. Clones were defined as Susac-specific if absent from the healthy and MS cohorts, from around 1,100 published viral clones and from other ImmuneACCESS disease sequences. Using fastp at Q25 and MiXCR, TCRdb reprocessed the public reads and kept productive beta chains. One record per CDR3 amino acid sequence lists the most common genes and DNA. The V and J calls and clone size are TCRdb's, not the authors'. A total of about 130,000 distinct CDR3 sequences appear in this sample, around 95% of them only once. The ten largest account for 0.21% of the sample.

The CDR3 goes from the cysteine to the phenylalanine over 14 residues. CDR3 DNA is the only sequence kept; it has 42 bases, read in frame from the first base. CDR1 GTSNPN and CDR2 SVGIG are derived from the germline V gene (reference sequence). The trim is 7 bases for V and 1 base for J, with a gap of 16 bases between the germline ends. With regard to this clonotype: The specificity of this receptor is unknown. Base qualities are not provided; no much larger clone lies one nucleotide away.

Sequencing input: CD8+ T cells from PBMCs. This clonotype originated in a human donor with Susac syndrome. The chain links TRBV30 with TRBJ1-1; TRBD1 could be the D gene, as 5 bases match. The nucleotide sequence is TGTGCCTCCGTAAAGGCAGGGAGGAACACTGAAGCTTTCTTT. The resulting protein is CASVKAGRNTEAFF.